These 2 T cell receptor beta chains were sequenced from one sample in a study of blood T cells in healthy people across ages. Together with a sample-barcoded 5' primer, a J-beta primer mix was included in a second PCR lasting 7 to 11 cycles. TCRdb re-analysed the 5' RACE reads in MiXCR, keeping a single row per CDR3 protein. The data contain 600,000 or so distinct CDR3 sequences, about 30% of them seen just once; the ten biggest clones take up around 14%. The sample comprised blood. Receptors originate from a woman older than 75 in good health.

In this sample, this clonotype turned up many times. This chain uses TRBV6-6 with TRBJ1-1, with D hard to call. The CDR3 loop spans 13 amino acids. Trimming cost V 7 bases and J 3 bases, with 12 bases left between them. CDR1 and CDR2 from the germline V gene are MNHNY and SVGAGI (reference sequence). CDR3 loop: CASMGKIDTEAFF. The CDR3 bases are TGTGCCAGCATGGGGAAGATAGACACTGAAGCTTTCTTT.

A word on this clonotype: Just one base apart from a much larger clone, this may be a read error. V is TRBV2 and J is TRBJ1-2, with TRBD1 as a possible D gene (5 bases). Trimming took 3 bases from V and 7 from J, leaving 15 bases between them. CDR3 length: 14 residues. CDR1 and CDR2 from the germline V gene are SNHLY and FYNNEI. Written as DNA, the CDR3 is TGTGCCAGCAGTGACAGGCAGGGAAGAAGTGGCTACACCTTC. Its translation: CASSDRQGRSGYTF.